Listed here is a single T cell receptor (beta chain). The antigen remains undetermined. Sequencing was performed with immunoSEQ multiplex PCR; in TCRdb, only in-frame clones are kept and a portion is missing. Of tens of thousands of clones detected, around nine tenths appear once; the ten largest clones hold roughly 2.3%. This entry comes from a study of T cells in pancreatic ductal adenocarcinoma. No neoadjuvant therapy was given to the selected pancreatic ductal adenocarcinoma patients before their surgery. This CDR3 spans 17 amino acids. The J segment lost 3 bases and the V segment lost 0 bases, leaving 9 bases of the junction unmatched. Germline V gene lookup returns CDR1 MGHRA and CDR2 YSYEKL. Overall study findings and caveats: The resected cohort was biased toward the minority with early-stage disease.

Sequencing was done on a sample of PBMCs. The sequence was collected from a human donor with pancreatic ductal adenocarcinoma. The genes are TRBV4-1 and TRBJ2-7; 9 nucleotides match TRBD2. The CDR3 sequence is CASSQDSALAGIYEQYF. The DNA of the CDR3 is TGCGCCAGCAGCCAAGATTCAGCCCTAGCGGGAATCTACGAGCAGTACTTC.